These 15 T cell receptor beta chains came from one sample sequenced in a study of cytomegalovirus exposure and HLA in healthy donors (dated by TCRdb to between 2016 and 2019). The library came from the immunoSEQ multiplex PCR assay. The multiplex PCR relied on a mix of 60 forward primers for TCR Vbeta segments and 13 reverse primers for TCR Jbeta segments. TCRdb obtained this table from immuneACCESS and retained in-frame rearrangements with V and J assigned. These tables miss some clones; where compared with another copy, unresolved V genes account for less than half of the shortfall, and the remainder is unexplained. This sample is represented by some 98,000 clones; 65% to 80% of them were singletons. The ten largest clones represent roughly 7.7% of the sample. Sequenced sample: PBMCs. Receptor source: a human donor in good health.

The V and J genes are TRBV5-8 and TRBJ1-5, with TRBD1 identical over 8 bases. V was pared by 1 base and J by 5 bases, with 11 bases of the junction left unmatched. The CDR3 length is 17 residues. CDR1 SGHTS and CDR2 YDEGEE come from the germline V gene. The CDR3 bases are TGTGCCAGCAGCTTGATCTTCTCAGGACAGGGAGATCAGCCCCAGCATTTT. This encodes CASSLIFSGQGDQPQHF.

The sample holds a few counts of this clone. The chain carries TRBV19 and TRBJ2-2; D perhaps matches TRBD1 (5 bases). Germline V gene data show CDR1 as LNHDA and CDR2 as SQIVND (reference sequence). CDR3 length: 14 amino acids. Trimming shortened V by 3 bases and J by 6 bases, and 11 bases separated the two germline ends. The chain's CDR3 is CASSIKQAAGELFF. CDR3 coding DNA: TGTGCCAGTAGTATCAAACAGGCGGCCGGGGAGCTGTTTTTT.

As for this clone: The germline gene is not matched at one end of the junction; a read error may be the cause. V usage is TRBV7-9 and J usage is TRBJ2-2; D may be TRBD1 (9 bases). This CDR3 comprises 19 residues. From germline, CDR1 is SEHNR and CDR2 FQNEAQ (reference sequence). CDR3 DNA sequence: TGTTCCAGCAGCCTCCGACAGGGGGAGGTAGCGGGATTCACCGGGGAGCTGTTTTTT. It specifies CSSSLRQGEVAGFTGELFF. Using reference TRBV7-9 and TRBJ2-2 for the parts outside the CDR3, the full variable domain is DTGVSQNPRHKITKRGQNVTFRCDPISEHNRLYWYRQTLGQGPEFLTYFQNEAQLEKSRLLSDRFSAERPKGSFSTLEIQRTEQGDSAMYLCSSSLRQGEVAGFTGELFFGEGSRLTVL.

The gene calls are TRBV15 and TRBJ1-2, with 7 bases lining up with TRBD1. The trim removed 5 bases at V and 2 bases at J, leaving 2 bases unmatched. The CDR3 contains 13 residues. CDR1 is LNHNV and CDR2 is YYDKDF in the germline V gene (reference sequence). The CDR3 nucleotides read TGTGCCACCAGCGGGGGACAGAACTATGGCTACACCTTC. Translation gives CATSGGQNYGYTF.

The genes are TRBV6-6 and TRBJ2-7, with TRBD1 matching over 11 bases. CDR3 length: 15 residues. The germline gives CDR1 MNHNY, CDR2 SVGAGI (reference sequence). In nucleotides, the CDR3 is TGTAGTAGTAAGGTGTCCTCGGGACAGGGGGGTGAGCAGTACTTC. Its translation is CSSKVSSGQGGEQYF.

This clone was seen more than once but under ten times. The CDR3 DNA is TGCGCCAGCAGCTTGGTGGGACAGGGGGCTATCGGGTATGGCTACACCTTC. This codes for CASSLVGQGAIGYGYTF. The J gene is TRBJ1-2, the V gene TRBV5-1; 12 positions match TRBD1. In germline, CDR1 is SGHRS, CDR2 YFSETQ. V trimming: 0 bases; J trimming: 5 bases; junction bases outside the gene matches: 8. CDR3 length: 17 amino acids.

The chain combines TRBV19 with TRBJ1-2; D gene unclear. This CDR3 is built from 14 residues. Looked up from germline, CDR1 is LNHDA and CDR2 is SQIVND (reference sequence). V was trimmed by 1 base and J by 2 bases, leaving 8 bases between them. DNA of the CDR3: TGTGCCAGTAGTATAGTTAACAGAAACTATGGCTACACCTTC. Amino acid sequence: CASSIVNRNYGYTF.

V is TRBV5-8 and J is TRBJ2-7; D remains unclear. V lost 4 bases to trimming and J lost 2 bases, with 13 bases between them. Germline loops: CDR1 SGHTS, CDR2 YDEGEE. The CDR3 totals 14 residues. This CDR3 reads CASSPSPVPYEQYF. The CDR3 DNA follows: TGTGCCAGCAGCCCCTCCCCAGTACCCTACGAGCAGTACTTC.

The chain combines TRBV6-5 with TRBJ2-7; no firm D call. Trimming removed 8 bases from V and 6 bases from J, with 14 bases in between. The CDR3 extends over 12 amino acids. CDR1 and CDR2 from the germline V gene are MNHEY and SVGAGI. The CDR3 nucleotides are TGTGCCAGCCTAAGACGCGGTGGCGAGCAGTACTTC. Its protein product is CASLRRGGEQYF.

A few counts support this clone. This rearrangement joins TRBV25-1 to TRBJ1-2, with a tentative D call TRBD1 (6 bases). Germline V CDR1 and CDR2: MGHDK, SYGVNS. Trimming removed 11 bases from V and 2 bases from J, with 21 bases in between. CDR3 size: 15 residues. CDR3 residues: CASHRGGGGNYGYTF. CDR3 DNA: TGTGCCTCCCACCGGGGAGGGGGAGGAAACTATGGCTACACCTTC.

The chain has TRBV10-3 and TRBJ2-1, with 7 bases lining up with TRBD1. The trim removed 6 bases at V and 4 bases at J, leaving 6 bases unmatched. There are 14 residues in the CDR3. Germline loops: CDR1 ENHRY, CDR2 SYGVKD. The CDR3 protein is CAIREGTAYNEQFF. CDR3 bases: TGTGCCATCAGAGAGGGGACAGCTTACAATGAGCAGTTCTTC.

V is TRBV30 and J is TRBJ1-3, with TRBD1 as a possible D gene (5 bases). V was trimmed by 8 bases and J by 4 bases, leaving 15 bases between them. CDR1 and CDR2 from the germline V gene are GTSNPN and SVGIG (reference sequence). CDR3 length: 13 residues. CDR3 region: CARDSTGGNTIYF. In DNA form, the CDR3 reads TGTGCCCGCGACAGTACTGGGGGAAACACCATATATTTT.

This clone turned up a few times. This chain links TRBV2 with TRBJ2-1, with 9 bases matching TRBD2. The CDR3 contains 18 residues. CDR1 SNHLY and CDR2 FYNNEI come from the germline V gene. The V segment lost 1 base and the J segment 4 bases; nucleotides outside the gene matches: 11. This CDR3 reads CASSEVKTSGLLYNEQFF. The DNA for the CDR3 is TGTGCCAGCAGTGAAGTAAAGACTAGCGGCCTATTATACAATGAGCAGTTCTTC.

The chain uses TRBV2 and TRBJ2-7; TRBD1 matches 8 bases. Germline V lookup: CDR1 SNHLY, CDR2 FYNNEI. CDR3 length: 16 residues. J lost 7 bases, V lost 0 bases, and 11 bases had no gene match. For the CDR3, the DNA is TGTGCCAGCAGTGAAGCGTTCGGGCAGGGGGCGGGAGAGCAGTACTTC. It yields the protein CASSEAFGQGAGEQYF.

The chain employs TRBV7-2 and TRBJ2-7, with 9 bases matching TRBD2. Germline V lookup: CDR1 SGHTA, CDR2 FQGNSA. With V trimmed by 2 bases and J by 6 bases, 5 bases remained unmatched. The CDR3 length is 14 residues. This CDR3 is CASSLQSLAGEQYF. The CDR3 DNA is TGTGCCAGCAGCTTACAGTCACTAGCGGGCGAGCAGTACTTC.